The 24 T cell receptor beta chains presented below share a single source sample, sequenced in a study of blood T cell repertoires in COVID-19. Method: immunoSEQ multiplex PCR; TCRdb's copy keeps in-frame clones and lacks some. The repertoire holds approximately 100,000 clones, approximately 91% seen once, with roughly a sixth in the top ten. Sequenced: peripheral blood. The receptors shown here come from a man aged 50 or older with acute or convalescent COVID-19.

For the CDR3, the DNA is TGTGCCACCCATCTGCCGGGGGGGCCTAACTATGGCTACACCTTC. Its translation: CATHLPGGPNYGYTF. This sequence joins TRBV27 and TRBJ1-2; a possible D gene is TRBD1 (6 bases). Trimming shortened V by 10 bases and J by 0 bases, and 18 bases separated the two germline ends. The CDR3 contains 15 residues. CDR1 and CDR2 (germline): MNHEY, SMNVEV (reference sequence).

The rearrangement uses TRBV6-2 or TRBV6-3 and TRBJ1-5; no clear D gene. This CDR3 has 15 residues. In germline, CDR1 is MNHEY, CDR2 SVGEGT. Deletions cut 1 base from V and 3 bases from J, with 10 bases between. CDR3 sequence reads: CASSYWLANNQPQHF. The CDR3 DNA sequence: TGTGCCAGCAGTTACTGGTTGGCAAACAATCAGCCCCAGCATTTT.

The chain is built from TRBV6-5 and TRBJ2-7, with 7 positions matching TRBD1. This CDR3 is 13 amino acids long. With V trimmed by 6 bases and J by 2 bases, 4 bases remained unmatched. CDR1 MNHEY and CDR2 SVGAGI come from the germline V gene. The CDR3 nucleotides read TGTGCCAGCAGGGGGACAGCCGCCTACGAGCAGTACTTC. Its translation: CASRGTAAYEQYF.

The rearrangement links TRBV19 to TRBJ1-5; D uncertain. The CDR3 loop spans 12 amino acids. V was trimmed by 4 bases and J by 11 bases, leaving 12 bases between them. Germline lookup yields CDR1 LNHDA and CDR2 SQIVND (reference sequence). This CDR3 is CASSTAGLAQHF. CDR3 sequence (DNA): TGTGCCAGTAGTACCGCGGGATTGGCCCAGCATTTT.

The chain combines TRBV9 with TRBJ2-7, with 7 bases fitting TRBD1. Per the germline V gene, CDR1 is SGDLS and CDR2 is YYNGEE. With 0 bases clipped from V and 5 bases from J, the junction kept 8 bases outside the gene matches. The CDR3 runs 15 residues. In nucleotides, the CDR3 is TGTGCCAGCAGCGTAGGGCAGGGGGTGCGAGACGAGCAGTACTTC. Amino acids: CASSVGQGVRDEQYF.

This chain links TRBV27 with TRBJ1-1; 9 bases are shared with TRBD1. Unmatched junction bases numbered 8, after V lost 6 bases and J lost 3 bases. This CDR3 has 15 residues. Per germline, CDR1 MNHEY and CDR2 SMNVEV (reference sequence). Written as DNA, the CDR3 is TGTGCCAGCAGGCATACAGGGGGCCTTGACACTGAAGCTTTCTTT. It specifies CASRHTGGLDTEAFF.

The CDR3 here is CAWSPTSYGYTF. The CDR3 DNA follows: TGTGCCTGGAGTCCGACAAGCTATGGCTACACCTTC. The J gene is TRBJ1-2, the V gene TRBV30; D is unclear. This CDR3 spans 12 amino acids. The ends were cut back, 2 bases at V and 4 bases at J, with 8 bases in the middle. Germline CDR1 and CDR2: GTSNPN and SVGIG (reference sequence).

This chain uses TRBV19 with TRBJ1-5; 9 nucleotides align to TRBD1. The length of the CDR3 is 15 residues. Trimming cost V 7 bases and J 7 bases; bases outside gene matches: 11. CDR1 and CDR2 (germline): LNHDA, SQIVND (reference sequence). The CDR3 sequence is CASTRTGGAGQPQHF. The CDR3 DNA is TGTGCCAGTACGCGTACAGGGGGCGCAGGGCAGCCCCAGCATTTT.

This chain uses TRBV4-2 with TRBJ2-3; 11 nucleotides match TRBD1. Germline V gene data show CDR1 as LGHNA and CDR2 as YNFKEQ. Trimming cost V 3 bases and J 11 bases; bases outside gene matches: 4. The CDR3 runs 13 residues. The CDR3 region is CASSQVGTGGQYF. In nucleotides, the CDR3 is TGTGCCAGCAGCCAGGTCGGGACAGGGGGGCAGTATTTT.

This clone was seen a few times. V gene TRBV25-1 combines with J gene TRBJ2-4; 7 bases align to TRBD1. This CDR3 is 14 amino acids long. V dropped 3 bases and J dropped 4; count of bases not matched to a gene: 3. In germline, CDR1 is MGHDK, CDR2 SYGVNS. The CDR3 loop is CASSDEQGKNIQYF. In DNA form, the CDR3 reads TGTGCCAGCAGTGATGAACAGGGGAAAAACATTCAGTACTTC.

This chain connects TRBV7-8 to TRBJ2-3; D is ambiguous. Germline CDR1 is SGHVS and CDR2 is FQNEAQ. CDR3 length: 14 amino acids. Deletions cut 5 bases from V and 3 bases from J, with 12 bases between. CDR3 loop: CASSRAPATDTQYF. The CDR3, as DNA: TGTGCCAGCAGCCGAGCCCCCGCGACAGATACGCAGTATTTT.

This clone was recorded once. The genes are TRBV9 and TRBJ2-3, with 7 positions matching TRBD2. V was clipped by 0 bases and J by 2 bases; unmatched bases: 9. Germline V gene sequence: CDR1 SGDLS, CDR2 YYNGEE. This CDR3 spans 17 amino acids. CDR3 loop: CASSVGVGGELTDTQYF. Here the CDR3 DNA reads TGTGCCAGCAGCGTAGGTGTGGGGGGGGAACTCACAGATACGCAGTATTTT.

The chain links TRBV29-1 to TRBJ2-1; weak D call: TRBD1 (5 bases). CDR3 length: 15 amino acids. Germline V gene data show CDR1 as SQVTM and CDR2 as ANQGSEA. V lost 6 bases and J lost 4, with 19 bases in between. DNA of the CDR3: TGCAGCGTCTCACAGGACCCTACTATTTACAATGAGCAGTTCTTC. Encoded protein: CSVSQDPTIYNEQFF.

The CDR3 is CASSLEVAGTDTQYF. As DNA, the CDR3 is TGCGCCAGCAGCTTGGAAGTAGCGGGGACGGATACGCAGTATTTT. The chain joins TRBV5-1 to TRBJ2-3; 8 positions agree with TRBD2. Trimming removed 0 bases from V and 6 bases from J; junction bases left unmatched: 6. Per germline, CDR1 SGHRS and CDR2 YFSETQ. The CDR3 covers 15 residues.

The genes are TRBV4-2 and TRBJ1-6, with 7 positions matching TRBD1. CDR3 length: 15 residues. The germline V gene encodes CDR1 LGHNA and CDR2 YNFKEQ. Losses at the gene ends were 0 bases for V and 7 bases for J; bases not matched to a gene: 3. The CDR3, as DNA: TGTGCCAGCAGCCAAGATGGGACAGCCAATTCACCCCTCCACTTT. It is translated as CASSQDGTANSPLHF.

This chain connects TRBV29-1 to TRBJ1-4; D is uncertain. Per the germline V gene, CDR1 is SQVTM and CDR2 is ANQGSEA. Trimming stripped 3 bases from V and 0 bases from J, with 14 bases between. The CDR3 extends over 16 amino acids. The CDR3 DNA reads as TGCAGCGTTGACCTTCTATCGACACCAACTAATGAAAAACTGTTTTTT. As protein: CSVDLLSTPTNEKLFF.

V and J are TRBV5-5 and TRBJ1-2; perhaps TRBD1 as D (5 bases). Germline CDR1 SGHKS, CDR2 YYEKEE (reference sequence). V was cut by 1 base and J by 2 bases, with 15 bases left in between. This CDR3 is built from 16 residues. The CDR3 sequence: CASSLQGGDSNYGYTF. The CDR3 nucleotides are TGTGCCAGCAGCTTGCAGGGCGGGGATAGCAACTATGGCTACACCTTC.

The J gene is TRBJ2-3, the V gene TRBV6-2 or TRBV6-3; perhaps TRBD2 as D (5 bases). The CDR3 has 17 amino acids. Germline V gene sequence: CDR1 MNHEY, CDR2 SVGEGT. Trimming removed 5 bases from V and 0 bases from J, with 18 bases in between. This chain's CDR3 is CASSRNVRRTSTDTQYF. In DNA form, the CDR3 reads TGTGCCAGCAGTCGGAACGTAAGGCGGACTAGCACAGATACGCAGTATTTT.

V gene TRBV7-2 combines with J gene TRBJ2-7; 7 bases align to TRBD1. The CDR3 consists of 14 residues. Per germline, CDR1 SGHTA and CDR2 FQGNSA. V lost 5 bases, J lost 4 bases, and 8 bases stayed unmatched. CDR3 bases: TGTGCCAGCAGCCACTCCACAGGGGTATACGAGCAGTACTTC. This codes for CASSHSTGVYEQYF. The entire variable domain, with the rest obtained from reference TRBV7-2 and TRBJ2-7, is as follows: GAGVSQSPSNKVTEKGKDVELRCDPISGHTALYWYRQSLGQGLEFLIYFQGNSAPDKSGLPSDRFSAERTGGSVSTLTIQRTQQEDSAVYLCASSHSTGVYEQYFGPGTRLTVT.

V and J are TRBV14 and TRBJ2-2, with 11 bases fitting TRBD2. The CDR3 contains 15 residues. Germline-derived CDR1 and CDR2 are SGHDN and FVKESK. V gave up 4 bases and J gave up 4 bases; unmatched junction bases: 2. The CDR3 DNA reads TGTGCCAGCAGCCCTAGCGGGGGGATCACCGGGGAGCTGTTTTTT. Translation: CASSPSGGITGELFF.

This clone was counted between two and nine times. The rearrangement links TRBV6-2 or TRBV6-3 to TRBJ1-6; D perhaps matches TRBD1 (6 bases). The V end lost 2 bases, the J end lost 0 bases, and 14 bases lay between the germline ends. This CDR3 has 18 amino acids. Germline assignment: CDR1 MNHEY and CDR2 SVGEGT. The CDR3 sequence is CASSYTSGHSSYNSPLHF. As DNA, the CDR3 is TGTGCCAGCAGTTACACCTCGGGACACAGCTCCTATAATTCACCCCTCCACTTT.

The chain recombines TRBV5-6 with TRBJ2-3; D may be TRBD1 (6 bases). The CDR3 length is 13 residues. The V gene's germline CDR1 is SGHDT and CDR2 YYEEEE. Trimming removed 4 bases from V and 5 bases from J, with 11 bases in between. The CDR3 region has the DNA TGTGCCAGCAGCCTGGGGGCACGAGATACGCAGTATTTT. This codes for CASSLGARDTQYF. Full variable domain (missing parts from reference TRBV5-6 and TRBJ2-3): DAGVTQSPTHLIKTRGQQVTLRCSPKSGHDTVSWYQQALGQGPQFIFQYYEEEERQRGNFPDRFSGHQFPNYSSELNVNALLLGDSALYLCASSLGARDTQYFGPGTRLTVL.

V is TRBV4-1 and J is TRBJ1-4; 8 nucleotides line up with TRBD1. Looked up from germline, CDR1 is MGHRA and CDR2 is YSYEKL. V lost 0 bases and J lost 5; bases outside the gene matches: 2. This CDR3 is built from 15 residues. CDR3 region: CASSQEQGVNEKLFF. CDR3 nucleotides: TGCGCCAGCAGCCAAGAACAGGGGGTAAATGAAAAACTGTTTTTT.

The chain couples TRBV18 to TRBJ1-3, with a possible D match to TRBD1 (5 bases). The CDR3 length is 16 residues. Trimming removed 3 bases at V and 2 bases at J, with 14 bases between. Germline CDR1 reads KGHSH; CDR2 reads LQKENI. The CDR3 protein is CASSPGQKKTGNTIYF. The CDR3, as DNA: TGTGCCAGCTCACCGGGGCAGAAGAAGACTGGAAACACCATATATTTT.